Presented here are 9 T cell receptor beta chains from one specimen sequenced in a study of brain T cells in children with intractable seizures. Only in-frame clones appear in the TCRdb table, and some are missing; sequencing was by immunoSEQ multiplex PCR. The sample lists tens of thousands of clones; approximately 94% were seen once. Material: peripheral blood, obtained at surgery. These receptors came from a boy younger than two with tuberous sclerosis and intractable seizures.

This chain links TRBV19 with TRBJ2-1; D tentatively reads TRBD1 or TRBD2 (5 bases each). The CDR3 consists of 15 residues. Germline CDR1 is LNHDA and CDR2 is SQIVND (reference sequence). The V gene lost 3 bases and the J gene lost 8 bases, with 17 bases spanning the gap. The CDR3 nucleotides read TGTGCCAGTAGTATTCGGGCAGGGTCCGGGGATGAGCAGTTCTTC. This encodes CASSIRAGSGDEQFF.

The J gene is TRBJ1-5, the V gene TRBV5-4, with 7 bases aligning to TRBD1. V gave up 0 bases and J gave up 3 bases; unmatched junction bases: 3. The CDR3 is made up of 15 amino acids. The V gene's germline CDR1 is SGHNT and CDR2 YYREEE (reference sequence). The CDR3 nucleotides read TGTGCCAGCAGCTTGGACAGGGGCTCCAATCAGCCCCAGCATTTT. It is translated as CASSLDRGSNQPQHF.

The chain uses TRBV7-9 and TRBJ1-1; D might be TRBD1 (6 bases). Trimming stripped 3 bases from V and 0 bases from J, with 11 bases between. Germline loops: CDR1 SEHNR, CDR2 FQNEAQ (reference sequence). The CDR3 has 15 residues. CDR3 sequence (DNA): TGTGCCAGCAGCTTGGGCAGGGGAATGAACACTGAAGCTTTCTTT. Residues: CASSLGRGMNTEAFF.

The J gene is TRBJ1-2, the V gene TRBV5-6; the match to TRBD1 covers 7 bases. Germline V lookup: CDR1 SGHDT, CDR2 YYEEEE. The CDR3 consists of 15 residues. Unmatched junction bases numbered 10, after V lost 4 bases and J lost 4 bases. The DNA for the CDR3 is TGTGCCAGCAGCCAACAGGGACAGCGCGTCTATGGCTACACCTTC. Its translation is CASSQQGQRVYGYTF.

The chain couples TRBV19 to TRBJ1-5, with unresolved D. Deletions cut 3 bases from V and 0 bases from J, with 6 bases between. The germline CDR1 and CDR2 sequences are LNHDA and SQIVND (reference sequence). The CDR3 has 14 residues. The CDR3 region has the DNA TGTGCCAGTAGTATGCAGTTTAGCAATCAGCCCCAGCATTTT. It is translated as CASSMQFSNQPQHF.

The V call is TRBV29-1, the J call TRBJ1-1; D not certain. The V end was cut by 7 bases, the J end by 7 bases, with 16 bases between. Germline V gives CDR1 SQVTM, CDR2 ANQGSEA. The CDR3 runs to 12 residues. The CDR3 nucleotides are TGCAGCGGGGAAGCCCTGGGAGTTGAAGCTTTCTTT. This sequence encodes CSGEALGVEAFF.

CDR3 amino acids: CASRASGGNEQFF. In nucleotides, the CDR3 is TGTGCCAGCAGGGCTAGCGGGGGTAATGAGCAGTTCTTC. V usage is TRBV6-5 and J usage is TRBJ2-1; 10 bases are a match to TRBD2. CDR3 size: 13 residues. Unmatched junction bases numbered 3, after V lost 6 bases and J lost 7 bases. Per germline, CDR1 MNHEY and CDR2 SVGAGI.

V gene TRBV18 combines with J gene TRBJ2-6, with 8 positions matching TRBD1. Unmatched junction bases numbered 7, after V lost 3 bases and J lost 0 bases. Germline-derived CDR1 and CDR2 are KGHSH and LQKENI. The CDR3 is 18 amino acids. The CDR3: CASSPDRGPPSGANVLTF. Here the CDR3 DNA reads TGTGCCAGCTCACCTGACAGGGGCCCTCCCTCTGGGGCCAACGTCCTGACTTTC.

This rearrangement joins TRBV24-1 to TRBJ2-1; D is uncertain. Trimming took off 5 bases at V and 5 bases at J, with 6 bases between the two ends. The germline gives CDR1 KGHDR, CDR2 SFDVKD. This CDR3 spans 12 amino acids. CDR3 bases: TGTGCCACCAGTGTCACAAACAATGAGCAGTTCTTC. Translated: CATSVTNNEQFF.